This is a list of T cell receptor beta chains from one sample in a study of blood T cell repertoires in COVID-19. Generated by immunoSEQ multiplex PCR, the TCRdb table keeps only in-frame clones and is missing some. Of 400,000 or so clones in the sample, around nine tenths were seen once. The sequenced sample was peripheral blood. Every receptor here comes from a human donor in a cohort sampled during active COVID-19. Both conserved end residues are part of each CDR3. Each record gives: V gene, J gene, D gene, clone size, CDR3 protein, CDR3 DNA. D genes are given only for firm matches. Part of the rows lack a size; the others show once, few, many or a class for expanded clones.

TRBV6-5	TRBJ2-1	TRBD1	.	CASSSFRDSSYNEQFF	TGTGCCAGCAGTTCCTTCCGGGACAGCTCCTACAATGAGCAGTTCTTC
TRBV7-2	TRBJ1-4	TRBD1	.	CASSLGNRGREKLFF	TGTGCCAGCAGCTTAGGGAACAGGGGGCGCGAAAAACTGTTTTTT
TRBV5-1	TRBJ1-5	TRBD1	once	CASSLEGAGNQPQHF	TGCGCCAGCAGCCTCGAGGGGGCCGGCAATCAGCCCCAGCATTTT
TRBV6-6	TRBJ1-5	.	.	CASSYREGDQPQHF	TGTGCCAGCAGTTACAGGGAGGGCGATCAGCCCCAGCATTTT
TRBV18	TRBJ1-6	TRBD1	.	CASSPDRTGGSPLHF	TGTGCCAGCTCACCCGATCGGACAGGTGGTTCACCCCTCCACTTT
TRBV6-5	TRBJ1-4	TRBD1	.	CASTLLQGENEKLFF	TGTGCCAGCACTCTCCTACAGGGGGAGAATGAAAAACTGTTTTTT
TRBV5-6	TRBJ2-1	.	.	CASSLAGSGYNEQFF	TGTGCCAGCAGCTTGGCCGGGTCCGGCTACAATGAGCAGTTCTTC
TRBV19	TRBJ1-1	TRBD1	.	CASSLQGVNTEAFF	TGTGCCAGTAGCCTACAGGGGGTGAACACTGAAGCTTTCTTT
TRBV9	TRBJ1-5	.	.	CASSRGNGNQPQHF	TGTGCCAGCAGTAGGGGGAATGGCAATCAGCCCCAGCATTTT
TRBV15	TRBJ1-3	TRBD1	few	CATSRDRGIPGNTIYF	TGTGCCACCAGCAGAGACAGGGGGATTCCTGGAAACACCATATATTTT
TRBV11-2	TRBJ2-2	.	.	CASSSILYGGGELFF	TGTGCCAGCAGCTCCATTCTTTACGGTGGCGGGGAGCTGTTTTTT
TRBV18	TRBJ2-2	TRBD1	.	CASSATLDRATGELFF	TGTGCCAGCTCAGCGACTTTGGACAGGGCCACCGGGGAGCTGTTTTTT
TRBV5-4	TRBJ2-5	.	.	CASSLDRAGEQETQYF	TGTGCCAGCAGCTTGGACAGGGCAGGAGAACAAGAGACCCAGTACTTC
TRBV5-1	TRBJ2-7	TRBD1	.	CASSFYRGSYEQYF	TGCGCCAGCAGCTTTTACAGGGGATCCTACGAGCAGTACTTC
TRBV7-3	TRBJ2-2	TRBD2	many	CASSLSAGADTGELFF	TGTGCCAGCAGCCTCTCAGCGGGAGCAGACACCGGGGAGCTGTTTTTT
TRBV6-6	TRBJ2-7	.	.	CASSPYGDTYEQYF	TGTGCCAGCAGTCCATACGGGGATACCTACGAGCAGTACTTC
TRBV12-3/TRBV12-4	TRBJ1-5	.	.	CASSLEGDPQHF	TGTGCCAGCAGTTTAGAGGGGGATCCCCAGCATTTT
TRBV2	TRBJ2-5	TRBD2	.	CASSEQRGGLETQYF	TGTGCCAGCAGTGAACAGCGGGGGGGCCTAGAGACCCAGTACTTC
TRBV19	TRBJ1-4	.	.	CATADIANEKLFF	TGTGCCACTGCGGACATAGCTAATGAAAAACTGTTTTTT